This record covers a single T cell receptor beta chain. Its specificity is unknown. The V end was cut by 0 bases, the J end by 6 bases, with 14 bases between. This CDR3 contains 15 residues. The V gene's germline CDR1 is SGHKS and CDR2 YYEKEE (reference sequence). Researchers used the Oncomine TCR Beta short-read assay to sequence DNA from cultured CD4+ T cells. TCRdb re-derived calls from the PCR reads in MiXCR, one entry per CDR3 protein. This table has 16,000 or so distinct CDR3 sequences, roughly 43% appearing once. This entry belongs to a study of vaccination and CD4 T cells after COVID-19. The treatment: approximately nine-day PBMC culture with coronavirus spike peptide pools or control peptides (ViraFEST assay).

Sample: CD4+ T cells from blood, cultured in vitro, taken after SARS-CoV-2 vaccination. This TCR came from a human donor who had recovered from COVID-19. The chain uses TRBV5-5 and TRBJ2-3; D perhaps matches TRBD2 (6 bases). CDR3 DNA: TGTGCCAGCAGCTTGGTGGCGGGGTACAGCGATACGCAGTATTTT. This codes for CASSLVAGYSDTQYF.